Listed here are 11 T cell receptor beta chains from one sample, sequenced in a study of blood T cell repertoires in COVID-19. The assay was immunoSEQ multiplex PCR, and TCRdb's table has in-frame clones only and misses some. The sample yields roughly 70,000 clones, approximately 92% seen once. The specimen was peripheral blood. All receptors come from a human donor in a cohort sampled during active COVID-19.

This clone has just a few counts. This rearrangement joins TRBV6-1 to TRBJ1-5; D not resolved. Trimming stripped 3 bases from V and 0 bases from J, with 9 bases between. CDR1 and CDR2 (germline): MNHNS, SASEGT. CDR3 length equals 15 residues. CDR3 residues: CASSDQAYSNQPQHF. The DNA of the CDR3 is TGTGCCAGCAGTGATCAGGCGTATAGCAATCAGCCCCAGCATTTT.

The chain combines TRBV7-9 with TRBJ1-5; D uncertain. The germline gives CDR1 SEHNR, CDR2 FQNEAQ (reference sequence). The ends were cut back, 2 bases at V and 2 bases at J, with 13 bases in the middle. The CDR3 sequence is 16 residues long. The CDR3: CASSLLSGFGNQPQHF. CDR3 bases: TGTGCCAGCAGCTTACTCTCGGGGTTTGGCAATCAGCCCCAGCATTTT.

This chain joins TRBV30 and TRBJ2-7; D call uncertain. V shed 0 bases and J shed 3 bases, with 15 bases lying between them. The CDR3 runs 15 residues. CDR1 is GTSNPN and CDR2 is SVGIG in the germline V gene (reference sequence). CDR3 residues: CAWSVFETSLYEQYF. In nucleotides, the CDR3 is TGTGCCTGGAGTGTATTTGAGACAAGTCTCTACGAGCAGTACTTC.

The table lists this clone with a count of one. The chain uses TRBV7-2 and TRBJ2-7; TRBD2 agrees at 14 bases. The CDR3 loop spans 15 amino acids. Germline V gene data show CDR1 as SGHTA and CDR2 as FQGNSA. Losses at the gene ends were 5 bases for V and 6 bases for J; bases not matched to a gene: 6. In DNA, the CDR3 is TGTGCCAGCAGCCCCCTGGGGACTAGCGGGGGCGAGCAGTACTTC. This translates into CASSPLGTSGGEQYF.

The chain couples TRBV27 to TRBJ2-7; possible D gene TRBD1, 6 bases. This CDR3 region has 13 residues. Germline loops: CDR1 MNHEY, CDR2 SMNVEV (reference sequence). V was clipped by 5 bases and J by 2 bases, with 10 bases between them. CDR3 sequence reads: CASSPQGTYEQYF. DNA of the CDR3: TGTGCCAGCAGTCCCCAGGGGACCTACGAGCAGTACTTC.

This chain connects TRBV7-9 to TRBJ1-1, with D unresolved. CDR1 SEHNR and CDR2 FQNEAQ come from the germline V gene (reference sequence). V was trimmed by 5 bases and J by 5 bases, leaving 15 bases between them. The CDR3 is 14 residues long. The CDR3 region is CASSPRLTGTEAFF. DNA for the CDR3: TGTGCCAGCAGCCCAAGACTAACGGGGACTGAAGCTTTCTTT.

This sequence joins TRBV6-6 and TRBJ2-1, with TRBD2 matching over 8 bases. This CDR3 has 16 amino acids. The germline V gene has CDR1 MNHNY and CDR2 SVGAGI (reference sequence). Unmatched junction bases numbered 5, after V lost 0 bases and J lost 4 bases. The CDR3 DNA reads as TGTGCCAGCAGTTACTCGCCCATAGCGGGGTACAATGAGCAGTTCTTC. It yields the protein CASSYSPIAGYNEQFF.

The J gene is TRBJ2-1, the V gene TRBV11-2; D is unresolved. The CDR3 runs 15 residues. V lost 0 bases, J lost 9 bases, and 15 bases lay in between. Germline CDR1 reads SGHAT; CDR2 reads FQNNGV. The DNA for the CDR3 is TGTGCCAGCAGCTTAGATGGGCAGATCCCCAGTGAGCAGTTCTTC. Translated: CASSLDGQIPSEQFF.

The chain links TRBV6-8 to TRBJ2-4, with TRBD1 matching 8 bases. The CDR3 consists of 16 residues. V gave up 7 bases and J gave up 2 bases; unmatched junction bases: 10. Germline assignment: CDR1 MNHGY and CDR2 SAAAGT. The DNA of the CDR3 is TGTGCCAGCACTTTCCCTTACAGGGGGACCAAAAACATTCAGTACTTC. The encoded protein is CASTFPYRGTKNIQYF.

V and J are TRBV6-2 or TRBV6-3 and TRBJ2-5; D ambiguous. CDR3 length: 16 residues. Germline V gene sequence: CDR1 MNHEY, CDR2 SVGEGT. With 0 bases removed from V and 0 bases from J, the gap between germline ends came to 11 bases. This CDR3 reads CASSYSSSDYQETQYF. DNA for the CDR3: TGTGCCAGCAGTTACTCTAGCTCAGACTACCAAGAGACCCAGTACTTC.

Written as DNA, the CDR3 is TGTGCCACTGGACTAGCGGATTCCTCCTACAATGAGCAGTTCTTC. Its translation: CATGLADSSYNEQFF. V usage is TRBV19 and J usage is TRBJ2-1; 10 bases agree with TRBD2. Trimming removed 10 bases from V and 0 bases from J; junction bases left unmatched: 6. The germline gives CDR1 LNHDA, CDR2 SQIVND (reference sequence). The CDR3 loop spans 15 amino acids.